This T cell receptor beta chain is drawn from a study of a mutant IDH1 vaccine in newly diagnosed glioma. The repertoire was sequenced with immunoSEQ multiplex PCR; TCRdb's copy has only in-frame clones and lacks some. The sample records 38,000 or so clones, approximately 90% being singletons. This clone occurred once. Its antigen is still unknown. Sample time point: week 5, during vaccination. All doses held 300 ug of mutant IDH1 20-mer peptide, with topical imiquimod. V lost 3 bases and J 6 bases, leaving 13 bases between the germline ends. Germline values: CDR1 MDHEN, CDR2 SYDVKM. The CDR3 consists of 14 residues.

This chain connects TRBV28 to TRBJ2-3; D possibly corresponds to TRBD2 (5 bases). Sequences were derived from PBMCs, sampled from a glioma patient whose treatment included an IDH1 peptide vaccine. This sequence was found in a man in his fifties or sixties with glioma. The CDR3 coding sequence is TGTGCCAGCAGTTTGATTACTAGTGCCGATACGCAGTATTTT. Translation gives CASSLITSADTQYF.